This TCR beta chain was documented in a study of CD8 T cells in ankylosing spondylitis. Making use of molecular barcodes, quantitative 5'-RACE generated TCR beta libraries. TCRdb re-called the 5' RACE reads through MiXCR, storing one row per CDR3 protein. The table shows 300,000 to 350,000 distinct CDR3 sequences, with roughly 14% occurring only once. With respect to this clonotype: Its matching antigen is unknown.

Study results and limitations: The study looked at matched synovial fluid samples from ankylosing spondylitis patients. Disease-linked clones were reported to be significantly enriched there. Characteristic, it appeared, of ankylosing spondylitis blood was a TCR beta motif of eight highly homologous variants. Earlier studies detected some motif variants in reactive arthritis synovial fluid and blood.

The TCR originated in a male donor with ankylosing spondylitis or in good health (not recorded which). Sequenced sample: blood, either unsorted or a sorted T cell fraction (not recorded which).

Here the CDR3 DNA reads TGTGCCAGCAGCGTCAGTCCCGGGACAGGGTTGGGTGCCGGGGAGCTGTTTTTT. Protein: CASSVSPGTGLGAGELFF. This chain joins TRBV9 and TRBJ2-2, with TRBD1 matching 9 bases. CDR1 is SGDLS and CDR2 is YYNGEE in the germline V gene. This CDR3 contains 18 residues. V gave up 2 bases and J gave up 6 bases; unmatched junction bases: 14.